This is a list of T cell receptor beta chains from one sample in a study of T cells in Graves' hyperthyroidism and ophthalmopathy. TCRdb redid the calling of the multiplex PCR reads with MiXCR, one entry per CDR3 protein. The sample has hundreds of thousands of distinct CDR3 sequences, almost 25% seen once. What was sequenced was blood. The receptors here all came from a woman aged 40 to 50 with Graves' ophthalmopathy. Each CDR3 is given with its conserved first and last residue. The D gene is left open where the match is weak. Clone size is not always given. Where it is, it says once, few, many or a class for expanded clones.

TRBV6-1	TRBJ2-7	few	TRBD2	TGTGCCAGCAGAGACGGGCTAGCGGCGAGCTCCTACGAGCAGTACTTC	CASRDGLAASSYEQYF
TRBV7-9	TRBJ2-5	many	-	TGTGCCAGCACTATCACGGGGGACACCCAAGAGACCCAGTACTTC	CASTITGDTQETQYF
TRBV5-1	TRBJ2-2	many	TRBD2	TGCGCCAGCAGCCGGACTAGCCCGAACACCGGGGAGCTGTTTTTT	CASSRTSPNTGELFF
TRBV19	TRBJ1-3	-	TRBD1	TGTGCCAGTAGTACGACAGGGGCTACTGGAAACACCATATATTTT	CASSTTGATGNTIYF
TRBV12-3/TRBV12-4	TRBJ2-2	-	TRBD2	TGTGCCAGCAGTTTCCGCCCCGGGGGGGGGGAGCTGTTTTTT	CASSFRPGGGELFF
TRBV27	TRBJ2-5	many	-	TGTGCCAGCAGACCAAACACTGTTGGCGAGACCCAGTACTTC	CASRPNTVGETQYF
TRBV6-5	TRBJ2-7	few	TRBD2	TGTGCCAGCAGTTACTCGAGCGGGAGTACGAGGTACGAGCAGTACTTC	CASSYSSGSTRYEQYF
TRBV3-1	TRBJ2-2	-	-	TGTGCCAGCACCCGGGGGAACACCGGGGAGCTGTTTTTT	CASTRGNTGELFF
TRBV6-1	TRBJ1-4	many	-	TGTGCCAGCAGTGGCTTTAATGAAAAACTGTTTTTT	CASSGFNEKLFF
TRBV5-6	TRBJ2-7	many	-	TGTGCCAGCAGCGGGACGGTGTCCTACGAGCAGTACTTC	CASSGTVSYEQYF